These 7 T cell receptor beta chains share one sample of origin, sequenced in a study of cytomegalovirus exposure and HLA in healthy donors. Use of 60 Vbeta and 13 Jbeta primers characterized the PCR. Assay: immunoSEQ multiplex PCR; the TCRdb copy retains only in-frame clones and omits some. The sample contains more than 95,000 clones, more than 75% of which appear only once. The material sequenced was PBMCs. The origin of the receptors is a woman under 30 in good health and CMV-seropositive.

This sequence joins TRBV27 and TRBJ1-1; 7 nucleotides line up with TRBD1. Germline CDR1 is MNHEY and CDR2 is SMNVEV (reference sequence). This CDR3 comprises 12 residues. J was trimmed by 4 bases and V by 8 bases; bases with no gene match: 4. The CDR3 nucleotides are TGTGCCAGCGCGACAGGGCCCACTGAAGCTTTCTTT. This gives the protein CASATGPTEAFF.

The gene calls are TRBV5-4 and TRBJ2-7, with TRBD1 matching 11 bases. Germline loops: CDR1 SGHNT, CDR2 YYREEE (reference sequence). CDR3 size: 15 residues. J lost 2 bases, V lost 3 bases, and 4 bases had no gene match. The CDR3 spells CASSSVGQGAYEQYF. DNA of the CDR3: TGTGCCAGCAGCTCGGTGGGACAGGGGGCCTACGAGCAGTACTTC.

This chain links TRBV27 with TRBJ2-6; unclear D gene. The V end lost 2 bases, the J end lost 2 bases, and 7 bases lay between the germline ends. Germline V CDR1 and CDR2: MNHEY, SMNVEV (reference sequence). The CDR3 extends over 15 amino acids. The CDR3 sequence: CASSLEATGANVLTF. CDR3 in DNA: TGTGCCAGCAGTTTAGAGGCAACTGGGGCCAACGTCCTGACTTTC.

This clone was seen a few times. The chain links TRBV28 to TRBJ1-1, with TRBD1 matching 7 bases. The J segment lost 1 base and the V segment lost 6 bases, leaving 2 bases of the junction unmatched. The germline V gene encodes CDR1 MDHEN and CDR2 SYDVKM. This CDR3 region has 13 residues. As DNA, the CDR3 is TGTGCCAGCAGGTGGGACAGGAACACTGAAGCTTTCTTT. This sequence encodes CASRWDRNTEAFF.

This clone has more than one count but fewer than ten. This chain links TRBV28 with TRBJ1-5; D not certain. The CDR3 is made up of 12 amino acids. V was pared by 1 base and J by 7 bases, with 5 bases between. The V gene's germline CDR1 is MDHEN and CDR2 SYDVKM. CDR3: CASSLSGQPQHF. The CDR3 region has the DNA TGTGCCAGCAGTTTATCGGGACAGCCCCAGCATTTT.

The chain has TRBV10-2 and TRBJ2-1; no reliable D call. This CDR3 comprises 13 residues. V was cut by 0 bases and J by 8 bases, with 8 bases left in between. The germline CDR1 and CDR2 sequences are WSHSY and SAAADI. The CDR3 region is CASSESHNYEQFF. For the CDR3, the DNA is TGCGCCAGCAGTGAGTCCCACAATTATGAGCAGTTCTTC.

The chain carries TRBV6-1 and TRBJ2-1; D is possibly TRBD2 (6 bases). Trimming left V 8 bases short and J 4 bases short, with 15 bases between. Per germline, CDR1 MNHNS and CDR2 SASEGT. The CDR3 spans 14 residues. CDR3 sequence: CASGSRGIYNEQFF. The CDR3 DNA follows: TGTGCCAGCGGCTCCCGGGGGATTTACAATGAGCAGTTCTTC.